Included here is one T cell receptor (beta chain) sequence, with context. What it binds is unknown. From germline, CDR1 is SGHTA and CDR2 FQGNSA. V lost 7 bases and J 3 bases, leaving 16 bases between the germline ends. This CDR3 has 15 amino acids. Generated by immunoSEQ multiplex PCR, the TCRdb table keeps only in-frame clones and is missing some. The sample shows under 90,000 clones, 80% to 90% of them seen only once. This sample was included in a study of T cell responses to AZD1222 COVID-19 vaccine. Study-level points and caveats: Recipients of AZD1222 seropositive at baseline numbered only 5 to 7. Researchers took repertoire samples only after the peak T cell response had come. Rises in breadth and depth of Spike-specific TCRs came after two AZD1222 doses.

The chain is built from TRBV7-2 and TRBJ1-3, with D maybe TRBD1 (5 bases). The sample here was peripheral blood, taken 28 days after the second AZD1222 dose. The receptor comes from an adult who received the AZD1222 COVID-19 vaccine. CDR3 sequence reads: CASTPARALGNTIYF. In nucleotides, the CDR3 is TGTGCCAGCACCCCCGCCAGGGCTCTTGGAAACACCATATATTTT.